The clone carrying this T cell receptor beta chain appeared many times. This sample stems from a study of T cell repertoires in cytomegalovirus infection. Study-level information: Public TCR beta signatures marked donors with CMV infection and the matching HLA.

This CDR3 has 16 residues. J lost 4 bases, V lost 5 bases, and 14 bases had no gene match. Germline V gene lookup returns CDR1 SGHAT and CDR2 FQNNGV. Using its own MiXCR run on the reads, TCRdb lists one record per CDR3 protein. The sample carries more than 250,000 distinct CDR3 sequences, approximately 15% recorded once. The chain combines TRBV11-2 with TRBJ2-7; 7 bases match TRBD1. The sequencing sample was made of PBMCs. The sequence came from a human donor in good health (CMV status not recorded). Some clones in this sample may be carry-over from other donors' samples. The DNA of the CDR3 is TGTGCCAGCAGCCCCACCCCAGGGACAGTCTTTTACGAGCAGTACTTC. This sequence encodes CASSPTPGTVFYEQYF.